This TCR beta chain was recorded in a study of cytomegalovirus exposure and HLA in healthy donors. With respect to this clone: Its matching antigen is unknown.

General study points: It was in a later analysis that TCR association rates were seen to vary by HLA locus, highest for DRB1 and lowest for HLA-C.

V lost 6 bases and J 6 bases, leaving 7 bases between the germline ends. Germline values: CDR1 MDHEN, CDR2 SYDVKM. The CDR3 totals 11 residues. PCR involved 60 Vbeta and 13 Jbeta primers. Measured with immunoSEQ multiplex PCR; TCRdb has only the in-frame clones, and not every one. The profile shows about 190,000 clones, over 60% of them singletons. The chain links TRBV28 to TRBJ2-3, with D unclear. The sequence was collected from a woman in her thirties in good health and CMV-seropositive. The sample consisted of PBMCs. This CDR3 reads CASSPRDTQYF. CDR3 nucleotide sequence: TGTGCCAGCAGCCCCAGGGATACGCAGTATTTT.